This paragraph reports one T cell receptor (beta chain). In this sample, this clone turned up once. Its antigen is currently not known. No much larger clone is present one base from it, and per-base qualities are unavailable. The data derive from a study of T cell responses to AZD1222 COVID-19 vaccine (dated by TCRdb to the early 2020s). About the full investigation: A total of 230 or so trial participants underwent TCR sequencing, of whom roughly 210 received two doses of AZD1222 and about 26 received two doses of the MenACWY control vaccine. Trial participants were enrolled into age subgroups of 18-55, 56-69 and 70-plus years, which contained about 150, 27 and 61 TCR-sequenced participants, respectively.

The CDR3 regions of human TCRbeta chains were subjected to immunosequencing. From the authors' description of their analysis: TCRs in the repertoires were matched against a reference library of SARS-CoV-2-specific TCRs that had been generated with the MIRA antigen-specificity platform. Breadth meant the fraction of unique TCRs that were SARS-CoV-2-associated, whereas depth meant the fraction of total T cells that were SARS-CoV-2-associated. Each spike-specific TCR was assigned to its reactive spike region and to a CD4 or CD8 class using the MIRA data. Log10-transformed breadth and depth values were compared by one-way ANOVA with Sidak's multiple comparisons tests. In its TCRdb copy, this immuneACCESS table keeps in-frame sequences only and misses some clones. Where compared with another copy, unresolved V genes explain less than half of these, and the others have no known cause. From that table come the V and J calls and clone size; the DNA was used to work out D and trimming. The sample profile shows roughly 160,000 clones; around 85% of them were found once. Around 0.99% of the sample lies in the top ten.

What the study reported, not specific to this receptor: No day 14 peak-response samples were available, so repertoires were characterized only after the peak T cell response. Spike-specific TCR breadth and depth rose significantly after two AZD1222 doses compared with day 0 and with MenACWY recipients. Participants were mostly white British, with more females than males. The authors suggested clonal diversity may have been underestimated. Only six AZD1222 recipients were SARS-CoV-2 seropositive at baseline, limiting conclusions about previously exposed vaccinees. The whole spike protein was spanned by vaccine-associated CD4 TCRs, and dominant responses were seen in regions 160-218 and 743-854. In the small 56-69-year group, the increase in depth fell short of significance, most likely because of low power. Epitopes outside the regions mutated in the B.1.351 and B.1.1.7 variants were reportedly recognized by nearly half of the unique spike-specific TCRs.

The intended sense of this specimen's time point label: about 28 days (+/-7) after the second vaccine dose. Because spike-specific TCR depth and breadth did not differ between the two schedules, AZD1222 recipients who got a second dose at roughly 4 weeks were pooled with those who got a second dose at roughly 12 weeks. Samples from vaccinated people were obtained from the UK trials COV001 and COV002, which included a single-blind randomized controlled phase 2/3 trial of AZD1222 (ChAdOx1 nCoV-19) in healthy adults. For TCRbeta chain sequencing, PBMC samples were collected from trial participants at day 0 and at day 28 after the second dose. The TCR comes from an adult who received the AZD1222 COVID-19 vaccine. The input for sequencing was peripheral blood, taken 28 days after the second AZD1222 dose.

The nucleotide sequence reads TGTGCCAGTAATTTCGGGACAGGCTATGGCTACACCTTC. Its translation reads: CASNFGTGYGYTF. This receptor chain uses TRBV19 and TRBJ1-2, with 8 bases in between that match TRBD1. At the junction V is shortened by 7 bases and J by 4 bases; bases outside the gene matches: 5. From its cysteine to its phenylalanine, the CDR3 spans 13 amino acids. CDR3 DNA is the only sequence kept; it has 39 bases, read in frame from the first base. From the germline V gene (reference sequence), CDR1 is LNHDA and CDR2 is SQIVND.